Below, 9 T cell receptor beta chains from the same sample are listed, as sequenced in a study of T cell repertoires in cytomegalovirus infection. The antigens for these receptors are not known. TCRdb fed the reads into MiXCR, producing one record per CDR3 protein. The sample records 900,000 to 950,000 distinct CDR3 sequences, roughly 30% being singletons. The sequencing used cultured CD8+ T cells from PBMCs, collected from culture after CMV antigen stimulation. The receptors shown here come from a human donor in good health (CMV status not recorded). Some clones in this sample may be carry-over from other donors' samples.

This chain connects TRBV7-4 to TRBJ1-1; TRBD1 might be the D (6 bases). The germline V gene has CDR1 SGHVT and CDR2 SQSDAQ. Trimming cost V 2 bases and J 4 bases, with 14 bases left between them. The CDR3 is made up of 15 amino acids. The CDR3: CASSLPQGIRTEAFF. For the CDR3, the DNA is TGTGCCAGCAGCTTACCACAGGGAATTCGCACTGAAGCTTTCTTT.

This clonotype was observed a few times. The chain is built from TRBV20-1 and TRBJ2-5; 9 bases line up with TRBD1. V lost 5 bases to trimming and J lost 6 bases; unmatched junction nucleotides: 7. Germline V gene sequence: CDR1 DFQATT, CDR2 SNEGSKA (reference sequence). The CDR3 extends over 13 amino acids. Here the CDR3 reads CSAGDRDGKTQYF. The CDR3 DNA follows: TGCAGTGCTGGGGACAGGGACGGAAAGACCCAGTACTTC.

This clonotype was picked up a small number of times. The chain carries TRBV7-7 and TRBJ2-7; D is tentatively TRBD1 or TRBD2 (6 bases each). This CDR3 has 15 amino acids. Germline V gene lookup returns CDR1 SSHAT and CDR2 FNYEAQ (reference sequence). The CDR3 here is CASSRWGASLYEQYV. DNA for the CDR3: TGTGCTAGCAGCAGGTGGGGGGCGAGCTTGTACGAGCAGTACGTC.

The sample holds many counts of this clonotype. The rearrangement links TRBV4-1 to TRBJ2-1, with 11 positions matching TRBD2. CDR3 length equals 15 residues. V shed 3 bases and J 10 bases; nucleotides not matched to a gene: 8. The germline CDR1 and CDR2 sequences are MGHRA and YSYEKL. DNA of the CDR3: TGCGCCAGCAGCCAGGCGGGGACTAGCGGAAAAGAGCAGTTCTTC. Translated: CASSQAGTSGKEQFF.

V usage is TRBV9 and J usage is TRBJ1-1; D not certain. Germline V lookup: CDR1 SGDLS, CDR2 YYNGEE. Trimming pared 0 bases from V and 1 base from J, leaving 7 bases between. CDR3 length: 14 amino acids. In DNA form, the CDR3 reads TGTGCCAGCAGCGTAGAGGTTACGAACACTGAAGCTTTCTTT. Translating it yields CASSVEVTNTEAFF.

The rearrangement uses TRBV7-9 and TRBJ2-7; 7 bases are shared with TRBD1. The CDR3 runs 14 residues. Germline CDR1 and CDR2: SEHNR and FQNEAQ (reference sequence). After removal of 2 bases from V and 3 bases from J, the junction contained 4 bases not matched to a gene. The CDR3 spells CASSLLDRNYEQYV. The CDR3 DNA reads as TGTGCCAGCAGCTTATTGGACAGGAACTACGAGCAGTACGTC.

A word on this clonotype: This CDR3 is missing its conserved last phenylalanine or tryptophan, likely due to a read error. The chain couples TRBV6-6 to TRBJ2-7; a possible D gene is TRBD2 (5 bases). The germline CDR1 and CDR2 sequences are MNHNY and SVGAGI (reference sequence). The CDR3 totals 15 residues. V was clipped by 0 bases and J by 0 bases, with 9 bases between them. The CDR3 loop reads CASSYSIRGSYEQYI. The CDR3 DNA reads TGTGCCAGCAGTTACTCCATCCGGGGCTCCTACGAGCAGTACATC.

The chain combines TRBV11-2 with TRBJ2-3, with TRBD2 identical over 8 bases. The CDR3 runs 18 residues. CDR1 is SGHAT and CDR2 is FQNNGV in the germline V gene. V shed 0 bases, J shed 4 bases, and the junction held 12 bases outside the gene matches. CDR3 sequence: CASSLDSLNGGAPDTQYF. As DNA, the CDR3 is TGTGCCAGCAGCTTAGATTCCCTGAACGGGGGGGCCCCAGATACGCAGTATTTT.

The sample holds a few counts of this clonotype. The rearrangement links TRBV15 to TRBJ1-2; 8 positions match TRBD1. Looked up from germline, CDR1 is LNHNV and CDR2 is YYDKDF (reference sequence). The CDR3 runs to 14 residues. Unmatched junction bases numbered 13, after V lost 8 bases and J lost 8 bases. The CDR3 loop reads CATSILQGAGGYTF. In nucleotides, the CDR3 is TGTGCCACCTCGATACTCCAGGGGGCTGGAGGCTACACCTTC.